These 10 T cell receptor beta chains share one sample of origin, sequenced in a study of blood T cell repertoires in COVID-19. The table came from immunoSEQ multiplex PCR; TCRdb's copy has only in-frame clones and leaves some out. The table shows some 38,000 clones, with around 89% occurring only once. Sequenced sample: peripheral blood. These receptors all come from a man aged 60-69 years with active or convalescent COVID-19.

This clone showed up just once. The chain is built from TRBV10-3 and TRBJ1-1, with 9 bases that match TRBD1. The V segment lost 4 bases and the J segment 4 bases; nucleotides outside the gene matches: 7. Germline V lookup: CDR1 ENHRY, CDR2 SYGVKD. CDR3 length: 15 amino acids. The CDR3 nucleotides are TGTGCCATCAGTGTCTCGGGACAGGGCGGCACTGAAGCTTTCTTT. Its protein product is CAISVSGQGGTEAFF.

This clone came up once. The DNA of the CDR3 is TGCGCCAGCAGTTTTGGACAGGGGGTCTACAATGAGCAGTTCTTC. This encodes CASSFGQGVYNEQFF. The chain uses TRBV5-1 and TRBJ2-1, with TRBD1 matching 10 bases. Germline CDR1 and CDR2: SGHRS and YFSETQ. After removal of 5 bases from V and 3 bases from J, the junction contained 5 bases not matched to a gene. This CDR3 comprises 15 residues.

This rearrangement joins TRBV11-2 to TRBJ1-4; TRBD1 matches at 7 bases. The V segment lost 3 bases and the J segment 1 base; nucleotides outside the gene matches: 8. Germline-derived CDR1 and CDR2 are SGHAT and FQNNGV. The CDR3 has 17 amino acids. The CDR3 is CASSLSRGKGTNEKLFF. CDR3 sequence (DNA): TGTGCCAGCAGCTTGAGCAGGGGGAAAGGAACTAATGAAAAACTGTTTTTT.

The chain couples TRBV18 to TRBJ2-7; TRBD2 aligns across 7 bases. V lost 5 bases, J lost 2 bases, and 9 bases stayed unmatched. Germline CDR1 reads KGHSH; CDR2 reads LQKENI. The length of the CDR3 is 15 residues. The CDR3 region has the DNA TGTGCCAGCTCATTGGCCGGGGAGGGAACCTACGAGCAGTACTTC. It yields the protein CASSLAGEGTYEQYF.

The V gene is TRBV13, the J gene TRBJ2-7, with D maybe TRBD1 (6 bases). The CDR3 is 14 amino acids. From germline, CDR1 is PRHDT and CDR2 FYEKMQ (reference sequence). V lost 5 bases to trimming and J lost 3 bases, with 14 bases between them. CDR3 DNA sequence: TGTGCCAGCAGCATCCGACAGGCACACTACGAGCAGTACTTC. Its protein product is CASSIRQAHYEQYF.

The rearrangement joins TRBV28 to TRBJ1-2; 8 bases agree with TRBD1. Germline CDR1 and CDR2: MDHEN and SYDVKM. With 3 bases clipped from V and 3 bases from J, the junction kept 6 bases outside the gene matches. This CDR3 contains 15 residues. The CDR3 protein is CASSLGRQGYYGYTF. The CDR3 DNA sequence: TGTGCCAGCAGTTTGGGGAGACAGGGGTACTATGGCTACACCTTC.

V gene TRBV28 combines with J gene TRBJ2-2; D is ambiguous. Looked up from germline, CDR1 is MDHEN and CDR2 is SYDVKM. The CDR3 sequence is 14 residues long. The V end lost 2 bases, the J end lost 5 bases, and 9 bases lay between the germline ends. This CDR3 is CASSLRQVTGELFF. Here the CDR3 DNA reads TGTGCCAGCAGTTTACGTCAGGTGACCGGGGAGCTGTTTTTT.

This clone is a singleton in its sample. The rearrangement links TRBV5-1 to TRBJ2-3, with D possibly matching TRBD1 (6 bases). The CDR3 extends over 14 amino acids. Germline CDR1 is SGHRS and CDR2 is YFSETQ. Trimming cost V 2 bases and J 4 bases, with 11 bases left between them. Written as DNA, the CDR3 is TGCGCCAGCAGCTTAAGGGGGTCTCCAGATACGCAGTATTTT. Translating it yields CASSLRGSPDTQYF.

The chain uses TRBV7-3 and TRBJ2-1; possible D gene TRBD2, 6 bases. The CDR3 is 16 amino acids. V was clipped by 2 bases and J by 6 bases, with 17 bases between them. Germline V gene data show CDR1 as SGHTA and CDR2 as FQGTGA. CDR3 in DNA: TGTGCCAGCAGCTTACGCACGGGAGTGGGTGGCAATGAGCAGTTCTTC. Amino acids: CASSLRTGVGGNEQFF.

CDR3 residues: CASSLSGSSSYEQYF. CDR3 DNA sequence: TGTGCCAGCAGTCTATCCGGGAGCTCCAGTTACGAGCAGTACTTC. The rearrangement uses TRBV11-2 and TRBJ2-7; possible D gene TRBD2, 6 bases. The V gene lost 6 bases and the J gene lost 4 bases, with 19 bases spanning the gap. This CDR3 has 15 residues. The germline V gene has CDR1 SGHAT and CDR2 FQNNGV.